A selection of T cell receptor beta chains follows, all from one sample in a study of blood T cell repertoires in COVID-19. Assay used: immunoSEQ multiplex PCR; TCRdb lists only in-frame clones, some missing. The sample yields approximately 31,000 clones, 93% seen once. Input material: peripheral blood. These receptors were taken from a male donor with active COVID-19. Both conserved end residues are part of each CDR3. D genes are given only for firm matches. For some rows the clone size is stated as once, few or many, or as a class when expanded; others skip it.

CDR3aa: CASSRRTSGGNFRYNEQFF
CDR3nt: TGTGCCAGCAGTCGACGGACTAGCGGGGGGAATTTTCGATACAATGAGCAGTTCTTC
j_gene: TRBJ2-1
v_gene: TRBV27
abundance: .
d_gene: TRBD2

CDR3aa: CASSLQGGGSYEKLFF
CDR3nt: TGTGCCAGCTCCCTTCAGGGAGGAGGGTCCTACGAAAAACTGTTTTTT
j_gene: TRBJ1-4
v_gene: TRBV18
abundance: once
d_gene: .

CDR3aa: CASRQGGGNQPQHF
CDR3nt: TGTGCCAGCAGACAGGGAGGGGGCAATCAGCCCCAGCATTTT
j_gene: TRBJ1-5
v_gene: TRBV28
abundance: .
d_gene: .

CDR3aa: CASTTGQGAARYDFF
CDR3nt: TGTGCCAGCACTACAGGACAGGGGGCGGCCCGGTATGATTTCTTT
j_gene: TRBJ1-1
v_gene: TRBV2
abundance: .
d_gene: TRBD1

CDR3aa: CASSLGGQAAGANVLTF
CDR3nt: TGTGCCAGCAGCTTGGGGGGACAGGCCGCTGGGGCCAACGTCCTGACTTTC
j_gene: TRBJ2-6
v_gene: TRBV5-4
abundance: .
d_gene: TRBD1

CDR3aa: CASSAVSTSGSTDTQYF
CDR3nt: TGTGCCAGCAGCGCCGTATCCACTAGCGGAAGCACAGATACGCAGTATTTT
j_gene: TRBJ2-3
v_gene: TRBV9
abundance: .
d_gene: TRBD2

CDR3aa: CASSDRTGTGNTGELFF
CDR3nt: TGTGCCAGCAGCGATCGGACCGGGACAGGGAACACCGGGGAGCTGTTTTTT
j_gene: TRBJ2-2
v_gene: TRBV7-9
abundance: .
d_gene: TRBD1

CDR3aa: CASRAGTGEKNIQYF
CDR3nt: TGCGCCAGCAGAGCCGGGACAGGGGAAAAAAACATTCAGTACTTC
j_gene: TRBJ2-4
v_gene: TRBV5-1
abundance: once
d_gene: TRBD1

CDR3aa: CASSLTLAGSTDTQYF
CDR3nt: TGTGCCAGCAGCTTAACTTTAGCGGGGAGCACAGATACGCAGTATTTT
j_gene: TRBJ2-3
v_gene: TRBV5-5
abundance: .
d_gene: TRBD2

CDR3aa: CASSLASAGPDTQYF
CDR3nt: TGTGCCAGCAGCTTAGCATCGGCGGGGCCAGATACGCAGTATTTT
j_gene: TRBJ2-3
v_gene: TRBV11-1
abundance: .
d_gene: .

CDR3aa: CASSHLTSYEQYF
CDR3nt: TGTGCCAGCAGCCATCTCACCAGCTACGAGCAGTACTTC
j_gene: TRBJ2-7
v_gene: TRBV7-2
abundance: .
d_gene: .

CDR3aa: CSVVYRGHVGYTF
CDR3nt: TGCAGCGTTGTGTACAGGGGGCACGTTGGCTACACCTTC
j_gene: TRBJ1-2
v_gene: TRBV29-1
abundance: .
d_gene: TRBD1

CDR3aa: CASSRQENTEAFF
CDR3nt: TGTGCCAGCAGTCGACAGGAAAACACTGAAGCTTTCTTT
j_gene: TRBJ1-1
v_gene: TRBV12-3/TRBV12-4
abundance: .
d_gene: .

CDR3aa: CASILDRVGQPQHF
CDR3nt: TGTGCCAGCATCTTGGACAGGGTGGGACAGCCCCAGCATTTT
j_gene: TRBJ1-5
v_gene: TRBV6-5
abundance: .
d_gene: TRBD1

CDR3aa: CASSRDRGRQETQYF
CDR3nt: TGTGCCAGCAGCAGGGACAGGGGCCGACAAGAGACCCAGTACTTC
j_gene: TRBJ2-5
v_gene: TRBV7-2
abundance: .
d_gene: TRBD1

CDR3aa: CASSIHQNPTVGTRVYEQYF
CDR3nt: TGTGCCAGTAGTATCCACCAAAATCCCACGGTTGGTACACGGGTATACGAGCAGTACTTC
j_gene: TRBJ2-7
v_gene: TRBV19
abundance: .
d_gene: .

CDR3aa: CASSLENRRGSPLHF
CDR3nt: TGTGCCAGCAGCTTAGAGAATAGACGGGGGTCACCCCTCCACTTT
j_gene: TRBJ1-6
v_gene: TRBV7-2
abundance: .
d_gene: .

CDR3aa: CASSTSGGANNEQFF
CDR3nt: TGTGCCAGCAGTACTAGCGGGGGGGCAAACAATGAGCAGTTCTTC
j_gene: TRBJ2-1
v_gene: TRBV9
abundance: .
d_gene: TRBD2

CDR3aa: CASSTTGTNEKLFF
CDR3nt: TGCGCCAGCAGTACGACAGGGACAAATGAAAAACTGTTTTTT
j_gene: TRBJ1-4
v_gene: TRBV5-1
abundance: .
d_gene: TRBD1

CDR3aa: CASSMGQFNQPQHF
CDR3nt: TGTGCCAGCAGCATGGGACAGTTCAATCAGCCCCAGCATTTT
j_gene: TRBJ1-5
v_gene: TRBV7-2
abundance: .
d_gene: TRBD1

CDR3aa: CASSPRTGQNGYTF
CDR3nt: TGTGCCAGCAGCCCGCGGACAGGGCAAAATGGCTACACCTTC
j_gene: TRBJ1-2
v_gene: TRBV11-3
abundance: .
d_gene: TRBD1

CDR3aa: CASNRGGRTDTQYF
CDR3nt: TGTGCCAGCAATCGGGGGGGGCGAACAGATACGCAGTATTTT
j_gene: TRBJ2-3
v_gene: TRBV6-5
abundance: once
d_gene: TRBD2

CDR3aa: CASSLTSGGYNEQFF
CDR3nt: TGCGCCAGCAGCTTGACTAGCGGGGGTTACAATGAGCAGTTCTTC
j_gene: TRBJ2-1
v_gene: TRBV5-1
abundance: once
d_gene: TRBD2

CDR3aa: CASSLADQPQHF
CDR3nt: TGTGCCAGCAGTTTAGCGGATCAGCCCCAGCATTTT
j_gene: TRBJ1-5
v_gene: TRBV28
abundance: .
d_gene: .

CDR3aa: CASSPPALAGPNEQFF
CDR3nt: TGTGCCAGCTCACCACCGGCACTAGCGGGACCCAATGAGCAGTTCTTC
j_gene: TRBJ2-1
v_gene: TRBV18
abundance: .
d_gene: TRBD2

CDR3aa: CASSNPVRQRNTIYF
CDR3nt: TGTGCCAGCAGCAACCCGGTGAGACAGAGAAACACCATATATTTT
j_gene: TRBJ1-3
v_gene: TRBV7-2
abundance: .
d_gene: .

CDR3aa: CASSPRNLGTGELFF
CDR3nt: TGTGCCAGCTCACCAAGAAACCTCGGGACCGGGGAGCTGTTTTTT
j_gene: TRBJ2-2
v_gene: TRBV18
abundance: .
d_gene: .

CDR3aa: CASSLGQNDEKLFF
CDR3nt: TGTGCCAGCAGCTTGGGGCAGAATGATGAAAAACTGTTTTTT
j_gene: TRBJ1-4
v_gene: TRBV7-9
abundance: once
d_gene: .

CDR3aa: CASSEFGYEQYF
CDR3nt: TGTGCCAGCAGTGAATTCGGCTACGAGCAGTACTTC
j_gene: TRBJ2-7
v_gene: TRBV6-1
abundance: .
d_gene: .

CDR3aa: CASSSITSGGITDTQYF
CDR3nt: TGTGCCAGCAGCTCTATCACTAGCGGGGGGATCACAGATACGCAGTATTTT
j_gene: TRBJ2-3
v_gene: TRBV9
abundance: .
d_gene: TRBD2